The 28 T cell receptor beta chains below were found in one sample sequenced in a study of beta chain features in type 1 diabetes. These TCRs' antigens remain unknown. Overall study results and limits: Among all four CD4+ subsets, Type 1 diabetes patients had TCRB CDR3s that were moderately but significantly shorter.

Expressed TCRB transcripts were sequenced because the entire RNA isolate underwent reverse transcription. Assay used: immunoSEQ multiplex PCR; TCRdb lists only in-frame clones, some missing. The sample comprises 300,000 to 350,000 clones, approximately 13% of which are singletons, and around 0.016% rests with the top ten. The sample taken for sequencing was naive CD4+ T cells from blood. These receptor sequences come from a woman younger than 35 with type 1 diabetes.

This clone was detected a few times. The chain couples TRBV4-1 to TRBJ2-1, with D tentatively TRBD2 (5 bases). Trimming pared 0 bases from V and 3 bases from J, leaving 18 bases between. The germline V gene has CDR1 MGHRA and CDR2 YSYEKL. The CDR3 is 18 residues long. The CDR3 coding sequence is TGCGCCAGCAGCCAAGACCCCGCGGACTTAGCCCTCTACAATGAGCAGTTCTTC. Protein sequence: CASSQDPADLALYNEQFF.

Only a few counts were recorded for this clone. The chain carries TRBV7-8 and TRBJ2-7, with D perhaps matching TRBD1 (6 bases). The germline CDR1 and CDR2 sequences are SGHVS and FQNEAQ. Trimming left V 6 bases short and J 6 bases short, with 12 bases between. The CDR3 length is 12 residues. This CDR3 is CASSYTGIEQYV. The DNA for the CDR3 is TGTGCCAGCAGTTACACAGGGATCGAGCAGTACGTC.

The chain links TRBV7-3 to TRBJ2-3, with a tentative D call TRBD1 (6 bases). The germline V gene encodes CDR1 SGHTA and CDR2 FQGTGA. Trimming shortened V by 5 bases and J by 6 bases, and 12 bases separated the two germline ends. CDR3 length: 13 residues. The CDR3 DNA sequence: TGTGCCAGCAGCATCAAAGGACAGGATACGCAGTATTTT. Protein product: CASSIKGQDTQYF.

This clone was detected only a few times. CDR3 sequence reads: CASRQLRLPNEKLFF. The CDR3 DNA follows: TGTGCCAGTAGGCAACTCCGACTGCCTAATGAAAAACTGTTTTTT. J is TRBJ1-4 and V is TRBV19; unclear D gene. The ends were cut back, 6 bases at V and 3 bases at J, with 14 bases in the middle. The CDR3 contains 15 residues. Germline values: CDR1 LNHDA, CDR2 SQIVND (reference sequence).

The table lists this clone with a few counts. V gene TRBV25-1 combines with J gene TRBJ2-2; possibly TRBD1 for D (5 bases). The CDR3 extends over 14 amino acids. With 6 bases removed from V and 4 bases from J, the gap between germline ends came to 12 bases. Germline V gene data show CDR1 as MGHDK and CDR2 as SYGVNS. As DNA, the CDR3 is TGTGCCAGCAGAGCAGGGTCAGGCACCGGGGAGCTGTTTTTT. Translated, it gives CASRAGSGTGELFF.

In this sample, this clone turned up a few times. The chain carries TRBV10-1 and TRBJ2-7; 7 nucleotides align to TRBD1. The ends lost 5 bases at V and 4 bases at J; junction bases unmatched: 11. The CDR3 is made up of 15 amino acids. The germline V gene encodes CDR1 WNHNN and CDR2 SYGVQD (reference sequence). The CDR3 region is CASSPTGTALYEQYF. CDR3 DNA: TGCGCCAGCAGTCCTACCGGGACAGCACTTTACGAGCAGTACTTC.

This clone was counted only a few times. The chain carries TRBV25-1 and TRBJ2-1; 9 positions match TRBD2. The CDR3 sequence is 18 residues long. Trimming took 1 base from V and 0 from J; bases not matched to a gene: 7. Germline CDR1 reads MGHDK; CDR2 reads SYGVNS. The DNA of the CDR3 is TGTGCCAGCAGTGAATCTTTGCTAGCGGGACCCTCCTACAATGAGCAGTTCTTC. Its protein product is CASSESLLAGPSYNEQFF. The full variable domain, in which reference TRBV25-1 and TRBJ2-1 provide the parts outside the CDR3, is EADIYQTPRYLVIGTGKKITLECSQTMGHDKMYWYQQDPGMELHLIHYSYGVNSTEKGDLSSESTVSRIRTEHFPLTLESARPSHTSQYLCASSESLLAGPSYNEQFFGPGTRLTVL.

This clone has just a few counts. J is TRBJ1-2 and V is TRBV28; D is possibly TRBD1 (5 bases). The germline V and J ends were trimmed by 2 bases and 8 bases, with 18 bases remaining between them. CDR1 MDHEN and CDR2 SYDVKM come from the germline V gene. CDR3 size: 15 residues. CDR3 nucleotide sequence: TGTGCCAGCAGTTTAGTTGGGGCCTTGGGGCGCGGCTACACCTTC. Protein: CASSLVGALGRGYTF.

This clone appeared a few times. The chain recombines TRBV30 with TRBJ2-1; D remains ambiguous. This CDR3 is built from 12 residues. Trimming pared 0 bases from V and 6 bases from J, leaving 6 bases between. Germline V gene data show CDR1 as GTSNPN and CDR2 as SVGIG (reference sequence). DNA for the CDR3: TGTGCCTGGAGTGTACGGAGCAATGAGCAGTTCTTC. Translating gives CAWSVRSNEQFF.

A few counts support this clone. The gene calls are TRBV7-2 and TRBJ2-7, with 13 bases identical to TRBD2. The CDR3 is made up of 15 amino acids. V was clipped by 5 bases and J by 4 bases; unmatched bases: 5. Germline assignment: CDR1 SGHTA and CDR2 FQGNSA. As DNA, the CDR3 is TGTGCCAGCAGCCGGACTAGCGGGAGTTGGTACGAGCAGTACTTC. Amino acid sequence: CASSRTSGSWYEQYF. The complete variable domain, with remaining parts taken from reference TRBV7-2 and TRBJ2-7, reads GAGVSQSPSNKVTEKGKDVELRCDPISGHTALYWYRQSLGQGLEFLIYFQGNSAPDKSGLPSDRFSAERTGGSVSTLTIQRTQQEDSAVYLCASSRTSGSWYEQYFGPGTRLTVT.

The chain is built from TRBV2 and TRBJ1-1; 10 bases match TRBD1. This CDR3 is built from 15 residues. J lost 1 base, V lost 7 bases, and 6 bases had no gene match. Germline values: CDR1 SNHLY, CDR2 FYNNEI. The CDR3 sequence is CASIPGQGRNTEAFF. CDR3 nucleotide sequence: TGTGCCAGCATTCCGGGACAGGGGCGGAACACTGAAGCTTTCTTT.

This clone has a handful of counts. CDR3 nucleotide sequence: TGCGCCAGCAGCCAAGTAGGGCTAGCGGGAGTCACCGGGGAGCTGTTTTTT. Its translation: CASSQVGLAGVTGELFF. The chain links TRBV4-3 to TRBJ2-2; 10 positions match TRBD2. CDR1 LGHNA and CDR2 YSLEER come from the germline V gene. The CDR3 totals 17 residues. The trim removed 1 base at V and 4 bases at J, leaving 6 bases unmatched.

This clone was detected only a few times. V and J are TRBV25-1 and TRBJ2-7; TRBD1 aligns across 7 bases. CDR1 is MGHDK and CDR2 is SYGVNS in the germline V gene. The junction had 8 bases not matched to a gene; V was cut back by 6 bases and J by 6 bases. The CDR3 is 13 residues long. The CDR3 DNA follows: TGTGCCAGCAGGACAGGGCCCTACCTCGAGCAGTACTTC. Protein: CASRTGPYLEQYF.

This clone was observed a handful of times. The genes are TRBV4-3 and TRBJ2-5; 7 positions match TRBD2. V shed 2 bases and J 2 bases; nucleotides not matched to a gene: 14. Germline V CDR1 and CDR2: LGHNA, YSLEER. The CDR3 sequence is 18 residues long. The CDR3 protein is CASSQSRGSLPVQETQYF. The CDR3 DNA sequence: TGCGCCAGCAGCCAATCTCGCGGGAGCCTACCCGTACAAGAGACCCAGTACTTC.

This clone was seen a handful of times. CDR3 sequence reads: CASSPPNSGRGWEQFF. The CDR3 DNA follows: TGTGCCAGCTCACCACCGAATAGCGGGAGGGGTTGGGAGCAGTTCTTC. This chain connects TRBV18 to TRBJ2-1, with 11 bases lining up with TRBD2. This CDR3 spans 16 amino acids. Trimming cost V 0 bases and J 10 bases; bases outside gene matches: 8. From germline, CDR1 is KGHSH and CDR2 LQKENI.

The gene calls are TRBV7-2 and TRBJ2-1, with 7 bases identical to TRBD1. V gave up 1 base and J gave up 3 bases; unmatched junction bases: 3. Germline values: CDR1 SGHTA, CDR2 FQGNSA. The CDR3 runs to 15 residues. The CDR3 sequence: CASSLVWDSYNEQFF. CDR3 DNA: TGTGCCAGCAGCTTAGTGTGGGACAGCTACAATGAGCAGTTCTTC.

In its sample, this clone was seen a few times. The genes are TRBV5-1 and TRBJ2-7; 9 bases fit TRBD2. Germline V gene sequence: CDR1 SGHRS, CDR2 YFSETQ. V lost 1 base, J lost 2 bases, and 7 bases stayed unmatched. The CDR3 runs to 16 residues. DNA of the CDR3: TGCGCCAGCAGCTTGAAGGCGGGAGGGCCCCCCTACGAGCAGTACTTC. Translated: CASSLKAGGPPYEQYF.

This clone was recorded a few times. The chain is built from TRBV5-1 and TRBJ2-5; 8 positions match TRBD1. The CDR3 length is 14 residues. Trimming at V came to 4 bases and at J to 0 bases, leaving 2 bases not matched to a gene. The V gene's germline CDR1 is SGHRS and CDR2 YFSETQ. The CDR3 loop is CASSQQGDQETQYF. The CDR3 bases are TGCGCCAGCAGCCAACAGGGGGACCAAGAGACCCAGTACTTC. The full variable domain, its missing parts supplied by reference TRBV5-1 and TRBJ2-5, is KAGVTQTPRYLIKTRGQQVTLSCSPISGHRSVSWYQQTPGQGLQFLFEYFSETQRNKGNFPGRFSGRQFSNSRSEMNVSTLELGDSALYLCASSQQGDQETQYFGPGTRLLVL.

The V and J genes are TRBV1 and TRBJ2-1; TRBD2, the table's D call, was not compared with the DNA. TRBV1 is a listed pseudogene. CDR3 length equals 17 residues. CDR3 amino acids: CTSSRRGLAGSYNEQFF. DNA for the CDR3: TGCACCAGCAGCCGGAGGGGATTAGCGGGATCCTACAATGAGCAGTTCTTC.

This clone was recorded a few times. The V call is TRBV6-5, the J call TRBJ2-7; possible D gene TRBD1, 6 bases. This CDR3 region has 13 residues. Germline lookup yields CDR1 MNHEY and CDR2 SVGAGI. V was shortened by 5 bases and J by 6 bases, with 14 bases between the two germline ends. The CDR3 DNA is TGTGCCAGCAGTACCCCGACAGGAGGCGAGCAGTACTTC. It yields the protein CASSTPTGGEQYF.

This clone occurred a few times. The CDR3 nucleotides read TGTGCCAGCAGCTACAGGGTGGCTAATGAAAAACTGTTTTTT. Its translation is CASSYRVANEKLFF. The rearrangement uses TRBV7-9 and TRBJ1-4; D possibly corresponds to TRBD1 (6 bases). CDR1 and CDR2 (germline): SEHNR, FQNEAQ (reference sequence). This CDR3 region has 14 residues. The ends were cut back, 4 bases at V and 3 bases at J, with 9 bases in the middle.

This clone has just a few counts. This chain connects TRBV2 to TRBJ1-5, with 8 bases fitting TRBD1. Trimming took 5 bases from V and 5 from J; bases not matched to a gene: 5. The CDR3 sequence is 14 residues long. In germline, CDR1 is SNHLY, CDR2 FYNNEI. CDR3 sequence (DNA): TGTGCCAGCAGTCCCGGGACAGGCTATCAGCCCCAGCATTTT. It encodes CASSPGTGYQPQHF.

The chain carries TRBV4-2 and TRBJ2-7; 7 positions match TRBD2. After removal of 2 bases from V and 3 bases from J, the junction contained 4 bases not matched to a gene. Germline lookup yields CDR1 LGHNA and CDR2 YNFKEQ. The CDR3 length is 14 residues. The CDR3 here is CASSQRASGYEQYF. The CDR3 coding sequence is TGTGCCAGCAGCCAAAGGGCTAGCGGCTACGAGCAGTACTTC.

This clone was seen only a few times. This chain links TRBV7-9 with TRBJ2-7, with D possibly matching TRBD1 (5 bases). Germline V gene sequence: CDR1 SEHNR, CDR2 FQNEAQ (reference sequence). The CDR3 covers 12 residues. Trimming stripped 1 base from V and 5 bases from J, with 6 bases between. The CDR3 DNA reads as TGTGCCAGCAGCTTAGTCAGGGACGAGCAGTACTTC. Protein product: CASSLVRDEQYF.

This chain uses TRBV10-3 with TRBJ2-5; tentatively, D is TRBD1 (5 bases). V was pared by 0 bases and J by 5 bases, with 7 bases between. Germline V gene lookup returns CDR1 ENHRY and CDR2 SYGVKD. This CDR3 has 13 amino acids. The CDR3 DNA reads TGTGCCATCAGTGAGTCACAGGTGGAGACCCAGTACTTC. Protein product: CAISESQVETQYF.

This clone showed up just a few times. The chain employs TRBV7-3 and TRBJ2-5; TRBD2 matches 8 bases. The V segment lost 2 bases and the J segment 1 base; nucleotides outside the gene matches: 3. The CDR3 contains 15 residues. Looked up from germline, CDR1 is SGHTA and CDR2 is FQGTGA. CDR3 sequence: CASSLGGLVQETQYF. CDR3 nucleotides: TGTGCCAGCAGCTTAGGGGGACTAGTCCAAGAGACCCAGTACTTC.

This chain connects TRBV14 to TRBJ1-1; D gene ambiguous. Trimming took 1 base from V and 10 from J, leaving 10 bases between them. The CDR3 sequence is 12 residues long. CDR1 and CDR2 from the germline V gene are SGHDN and FVKESK. CDR3 protein: CASSQGAGRAFF. The CDR3 nucleotides are TGTGCCAGCAGCCAAGGGGCGGGGAGAGCTTTCTTT.

This clone came up a few times. The genes are TRBV5-1 and TRBJ2-5; possible D gene TRBD2, 5 bases. Trimming took off 1 base at V and 4 bases at J, with 11 bases between the two ends. The CDR3 runs to 14 residues. Germline loops: CDR1 SGHRS, CDR2 YFSETQ. CDR3 sequence (DNA): TGCGCCAGCAGCTTGCCGGGCGGAGGAGAGACCCAGTACTTC. Encoded protein: CASSLPGGGETQYF.